The 21 T cell receptor beta chains below all came from one sample that was sequenced in a study of beta chain features in type 1 diabetes. No antigens are known for them. The study reverse transcribed the entire isolated RNA, so it sequenced expressed TCRB transcripts. Clones were sequenced by immunoSEQ multiplex PCR, and TCRdb holds only the in-frame ones, with some missing. This sample has hundreds of thousands of clones, with roughly a tenth found just once. General study results and limits: Moderate but significant shortening of TCRB CDR3s was recorded in all four CD4+ subsets from Type 1 diabetes patients.

Material: naive CD4+ T cells from blood. The receptor set was obtained from a man aged 25 to 40 with type 1 diabetes.

This chain uses TRBV7-2 with TRBJ1-6; TRBD1 might be the D (6 bases). The germline V and J ends were trimmed by 1 base and 7 bases, with 8 bases remaining between them. The length of the CDR3 is 14 residues. The germline V gene encodes CDR1 SGHTA and CDR2 FQGNSA. The chain's CDR3 is CASSLVQGNSPLHF. The CDR3 DNA reads TGTGCCAGCAGCTTAGTACAGGGAAATTCACCCCTCCACTTT.

This clone was observed a handful of times. This rearrangement joins TRBV9 to TRBJ2-3; no reliable D call. The CDR3 has 12 residues. Germline V gives CDR1 SGDLS, CDR2 YYNGEE. V lost 3 bases and J 2 bases, leaving 4 bases between the germline ends. CDR3 in amino acids: CASSALTDTQYF. Written as DNA, the CDR3 is TGTGCCAGCAGCGCCCTCACAGATACGCAGTATTTT.

V and J are TRBV5-4 and TRBJ2-5, with TRBD1 as a possible D gene (6 bases). Looked up from germline, CDR1 is SGHNT and CDR2 is YYREEE (reference sequence). The CDR3 has 13 residues. V lost 4 bases and J 2 bases, leaving 9 bases between the germline ends. CDR3 nucleotides: TGTGCCAGCAGCCCGGACAGACAAGAGACCCAGTACTTC. This codes for CASSPDRQETQYF.

The genes are TRBV9 and TRBJ1-6, with 7 bases that match TRBD1. CDR1 is SGDLS and CDR2 is YYNGEE in the germline V gene. Trimming took 4 bases from V and 6 from J; bases not matched to a gene: 7. This CDR3 contains 15 residues. As DNA, the CDR3 is TGTGCCAGCAGCCCACCGGGACAGCCTAATTCACCCCTCCACTTT. It is translated as CASSPPGQPNSPLHF.

The chain joins TRBV28 to TRBJ2-7; D unclear. This CDR3 has 14 amino acids. Trimming left V 2 bases short and J 1 base short, with 9 bases between. The V gene's germline CDR1 is MDHEN and CDR2 SYDVKM. Here the CDR3 DNA reads TGTGCCAGCAGTTTACCACAGCTATCCTACGAGCAGTACTTC. Translating gives CASSLPQLSYEQYF. The variable domain in full, completed from reference TRBV28 and TRBJ2-7, reads DVKVTQSSRYLVKRTGEKVFLECVQDMDHENMFWYRQDPGLGLRLIYFSYDVKMKEKGDIPEGYSVSREKKERFSLILESASTNQTSMYLCASSLPQLSYEQYFGPGTRLTVT.

The chain carries TRBV5-1 and TRBJ2-3; 9 bases line up with TRBD1. With 3 bases clipped from V and 0 bases from J, the junction kept 2 bases outside the gene matches. The CDR3 runs 15 residues. Germline V gene data show CDR1 as SGHRS and CDR2 as YFSETQ. CDR3 residues: CASSWTGASTDTQYF. In DNA form, the CDR3 reads TGCGCCAGCAGCTGGACAGGGGCCAGCACAGATACGCAGTATTTT.

The V and J genes are TRBV5-1 and TRBJ2-7; D is undetermined. V was cut by 5 bases and J by 0 bases, with 15 bases left in between. The CDR3 consists of 15 residues. CDR1 is SGHRS, CDR2 YFSETQ, per germline. The CDR3 DNA follows: TGCGCCAGCAGTTCCCTCGCGAGAAGCTCCTACGAGCAGTACTTC. The encoded protein is CASSSLARSSYEQYF.

This clone was counted only a few times. The chain is built from TRBV7-2 and TRBJ2-5, with TRBD2 as a possible D gene (6 bases). Germline V gene sequence: CDR1 SGHTA, CDR2 FQGNSA. This CDR3 comprises 14 residues. V dropped 5 bases and J dropped 5 bases, with 15 bases sitting between them. This CDR3 is CASSGGLTRETQYF. The CDR3 nucleotides read TGTGCCAGCAGCGGGGGACTGACACGCGAGACCCAGTACTTC.

J is TRBJ2-5 and V is TRBV19; no definite D call. Trimming removed 4 bases from V and 2 bases from J, with 14 bases in between. CDR1 LNHDA and CDR2 SQIVND come from the germline V gene (reference sequence). The CDR3 spans 15 residues. The CDR3 sequence is CASSRASTQQETQYF. The CDR3 DNA is TGTGCCAGTAGTAGAGCCTCAACCCAACAAGAGACCCAGTACTTC.

The V gene is TRBV15, the J gene TRBJ2-2; possible D gene TRBD2, 5 bases. The CDR3 covers 13 residues. Germline V gene lookup returns CDR1 LNHNV and CDR2 YYDKDF (reference sequence). Trimming left V 6 bases short and J 7 bases short, with 12 bases between. This chain's CDR3 is CATRSGVDGELFF. CDR3 in DNA: TGTGCCACCAGGAGCGGTGTAGACGGGGAGCTGTTTTTT.

The chain joins TRBV5-1 to TRBJ1-1, with TRBD1 matching over 10 bases. The V gene's germline CDR1 is SGHRS and CDR2 YFSETQ. The J segment lost 6 bases and the V segment lost 4 bases, leaving 3 bases of the junction unmatched. This CDR3 region has 13 residues. The CDR3 DNA reads TGCGCCAGCAGCCCGGACAGGGGGGCTGAAGCTTTCTTT. Translation: CASSPDRGAEAFF.

This clone was seen a handful of times. The genes are TRBV7-9 and TRBJ2-1, with TRBD2 matching over 7 bases. The germline CDR1 and CDR2 sequences are SEHNR and FQNEAQ (reference sequence). The CDR3 totals 15 residues. V trimming: 2 bases; J trimming: 1 base; junction bases outside the gene matches: 2. CDR3: CASSLFGGSYNEQFF. DNA of the CDR3: TGTGCCAGCAGCTTATTCGGGGGGTCCTACAATGAGCAGTTCTTC. The full variable domain, its missing parts supplied by reference TRBV7-9 and TRBJ2-1, is DTGVSQNPRHKITKRGQNVTFRCDPISEHNRLYWYRQTLGQGPEFLTYFQNEAQLEKSRLLSDRFSAERPKGSFSTLEIQRTEQGDSAMYLCASSLFGGSYNEQFFGPGTRLTVL.

The V call is TRBV4-2, the J call TRBJ2-1; 11 bases align to TRBD1. The CDR3 loop spans 14 amino acids. The germline V gene encodes CDR1 LGHNA and CDR2 YNFKEQ. Unmatched junction bases numbered 0, after V lost 1 base and J lost 7 bases. DNA of the CDR3: TGTGCCAGCAGCCAAGGGGACAGGGGGAATGAGCAGTTCTTC. The encoded protein is CASSQGDRGNEQFF.

V usage is TRBV7-9 and J usage is TRBJ2-7, with unresolved D. Trimming cost V 5 bases and J 4 bases, with 9 bases left between them. In germline, CDR1 is SEHNR, CDR2 FQNEAQ (reference sequence). This CDR3 is built from 12 residues. As DNA, the CDR3 is TGTGCCAGCAGCCCTTATTCTTACGAGCAGTACTTC. This sequence encodes CASSPYSYEQYF.

This sequence joins TRBV5-1 and TRBJ2-3; the D is unclear. Deletions cut 5 bases from V and 3 bases from J, with 13 bases between. The germline V gene encodes CDR1 SGHRS and CDR2 YFSETQ. This CDR3 contains 14 residues. The CDR3 nucleotides are TGCGCCAGCAGTGCAACAGAAAGAACAGATACGCAGTATTTT. It specifies CASSATERTDTQYF. The whole variable domain, filled in from reference TRBV5-1 and TRBJ2-3, reads KAGVTQTPRYLIKTRGQQVTLSCSPISGHRSVSWYQQTPGQGLQFLFEYFSETQRNKGNFPGRFSGRQFSNSRSEMNVSTLELGDSALYLCASSATERTDTQYFGPGTRLTVL.

The chain has TRBV25-1 and TRBJ2-3; 7 bases fit TRBD1. In germline, CDR1 is MGHDK, CDR2 SYGVNS. V shed 5 bases, J shed 0 bases, and the junction held 8 bases outside the gene matches. The CDR3 runs 16 residues. The CDR3 sequence is CASSSRQGPSTDTQYF. The CDR3 DNA reads as TGTGCCAGCAGTTCTCGACAGGGTCCTAGCACAGATACGCAGTATTTT.

The chain has TRBV7-3 and TRBJ2-7; D not certain. Deletions cut 0 bases from V and 3 bases from J, with 6 bases between. Per the germline V gene, CDR1 is SGHTA and CDR2 is FQGTGA. The CDR3 length is 13 residues. The CDR3 loop reads CASSLTPNYEQYF. CDR3 bases: TGTGCCAGCAGCTTAACACCTAACTACGAGCAGTACTTC.

The rearrangement joins TRBV5-1 to TRBJ2-3; TRBD1 aligns across 9 bases. V gave up 0 bases and J gave up 4 bases; unmatched junction bases: 3. Germline CDR1 and CDR2: SGHRS and YFSETQ. CDR3 length: 15 amino acids. Here the CDR3 reads CASSLGTGAADTQYF. The CDR3 nucleotides read TGCGCCAGCAGCTTGGGGACAGGGGCGGCAGATACGCAGTATTTT.

A few counts support this clone. The chain uses TRBV5-4 and TRBJ2-5, with D perhaps matching TRBD1 (7 bases). Trimming removed 5 bases from V and 1 base from J, with 15 bases in between. Germline-derived CDR1 and CDR2 are SGHNT and YYREEE (reference sequence). The CDR3 loop spans 15 amino acids. The CDR3 sequence is CASSQGGTTQETQYF. The CDR3 DNA follows: TGTGCCAGCAGTCAGGGGGGTACCACCCAAGAGACCCAGTACTTC.

The chain employs TRBV29-1 and TRBJ1-2; 8 nucleotides agree with TRBD1. Germline CDR1 SQVTM, CDR2 ANQGSEA. Losses at the gene ends were 4 bases for V and 7 bases for J; bases not matched to a gene: 5. CDR3 length: 12 residues. The CDR3 sequence is CSVGQGAAGYTF. The CDR3 DNA follows: TGCAGCGTTGGTCAGGGGGCTGCTGGCTACACCTTC.

The chain couples TRBV7-9 to TRBJ1-4; 9 nucleotides line up with TRBD1. The ends lost 3 bases at V and 7 bases at J; junction bases unmatched: 6. The CDR3 totals 15 residues. CDR1 SEHNR and CDR2 FQNEAQ come from the germline V gene (reference sequence). The CDR3 is CASSFPYRGLEKLFF. CDR3 nucleotide sequence: TGTGCCAGCAGCTTCCCCTACAGGGGGCTTGAAAAACTGTTTTTT.